Shown below are 8 T cell receptor beta chains from a single sample sequenced in a study of vaccination effects on CD4 cells after COVID-19. Only in-frame clones appear in the TCRdb table, and some are missing; sequencing was by immunoSEQ multiplex PCR. The repertoire holds fewer than 70,000 clones, with around 80% as singletons. Their antigens are not known. Antigen-specific CD4+ T cells were expanded with viral peptide pools in the ViraFEST assay before sequencing. CD4+ T cell isolation took place after approximately 11 days of culture. Recipients of the vaccine had no prior SARS-CoV-2 infection and negative nucleocapsid antibodies. The material was CD4+ T cells from PBMCs cultured with SARS-CoV-2 spike peptides, obtained before COVID-19 vaccination. The source is a human donor who received a COVID-19 vaccine.

This clone was counted once. The gene calls are TRBV6-5 and TRBJ1-4; TRBD1 is a possible D gene (5 bases). The CDR3 sequence is 13 residues long. CDR1 MNHEY and CDR2 SVGAGI come from the germline V gene. V was shortened by 10 bases and J by 7 bases, with 16 bases between the two germline ends. The CDR3 bases are TGTGCCACCTCGGGACTGGGAGGTGAAAAACTGTTTTTT. This sequence encodes CATSGLGGEKLFF.

The chain has TRBV30 and TRBJ2-2; 13 bases line up with TRBD2. V lost 2 bases, J lost 6 bases, and 9 bases stayed unmatched. This CDR3 is built from 17 residues. Germline loops: CDR1 GTSNPN, CDR2 SVGIG (reference sequence). For the CDR3, the DNA is TGTGCCTGGAGTCGCGGACTAGCGGGGGTCGGGTCCGGGGAGCTGTTTTTT. It specifies CAWSRGLAGVGSGELFF.

This sequence joins TRBV7-2 and TRBJ2-2, with a possible D match to TRBD1 (6 bases). V was pared by 3 bases and J by 2 bases, with 13 bases between. Germline V gene data show CDR1 as SGHTA and CDR2 as FQGNSA. The CDR3 runs to 16 residues. CDR3 in amino acids: CASSFYTGSNTGELFF. The DNA of the CDR3 is TGTGCCAGCAGCTTTTATACAGGGTCTAACACCGGGGAGCTGTTTTTT. The whole variable domain, remainder taken from reference TRBV7-2 and TRBJ2-2, is GAGVSQSPSNKVTEKGKDVELRCDPISGHTALYWYRQSLGQGLEFLIYFQGNSAPDKSGLPSDRFSAERTGGSVSTLTIQRTQQEDSAVYLCASSFYTGSNTGELFFGEGSRLTVL.

The V and J genes are TRBV6-5 and TRBJ2-5, with 8 bases lining up with TRBD1. The germline V gene has CDR1 MNHEY and CDR2 SVGAGI. V was clipped by 6 bases and J by 3 bases; unmatched bases: 3. CDR3 length: 13 amino acids. CDR3 sequence: CASRMTGEETQYF. The CDR3, as DNA: TGTGCCAGCAGAATGACAGGGGAAGAGACCCAGTACTTC.

This chain connects TRBV5-1 to TRBJ1-1; TRBD1 is a possible D gene (5 bases). Germline-derived CDR1 and CDR2 are SGHRS and YFSETQ. The V and J ends lost 0 bases and 2 bases respectively, with 14 bases between them. The CDR3 is made up of 16 amino acids. The CDR3 region is CASSLDPGLTNTEAFF. For the CDR3, the DNA is TGCGCCAGCAGCTTGGACCCGGGACTGACTAACACTGAAGCTTTCTTT.

The gene calls are TRBV4-3 and TRBJ1-2; no clear D. This CDR3 is 14 amino acids long. The germline V and J ends were trimmed by 3 bases and 5 bases, with 13 bases remaining between them. Germline CDR1 LGHNA, CDR2 YSLEER. CDR3 sequence reads: CASSQGVPPYGYTF. For the CDR3, the DNA is TGCGCCAGCAGCCAGGGTGTTCCGCCTTATGGCTACACCTTC.

The J gene is TRBJ2-3, the V gene TRBV7-2; 10 bases line up with TRBD2. The CDR3 runs 17 residues. Germline values: CDR1 SGHTA, CDR2 FQGNSA. After removal of 1 base from V and 1 base from J, the junction contained 5 bases not matched to a gene. CDR3 protein: CASSLVLAGAGTDTQYF. CDR3 sequence (DNA): TGTGCCAGCAGCTTAGTGCTAGCGGGGGCCGGCACAGATACGCAGTATTTT.

V is TRBV5-8 and J is TRBJ2-6; weak D call: TRBD1 (5 bases). Looked up from germline, CDR1 is SGHTS and CDR2 is YDEGEE. V gave up 1 base and J gave up 0 bases, with 8 bases separating them. The CDR3 is 16 amino acids. In DNA, the CDR3 is TGTGCCAGCAGCTTGTGGGGCAGCTCTGGGGCCAACGTCCTGACTTTC. It encodes CASSLWGSSGANVLTF.